A single sample is the source of the 23 T cell receptor beta chains below, sequenced in a study of cytomegalovirus exposure and HLA in healthy donors. The PCR ran on 60 Vbeta and 13 Jbeta primers. The repertoire was sequenced with immunoSEQ multiplex PCR; TCRdb's copy has only in-frame clones and lacks some. The top ten hold around 1.6% of the sample, which has some 130,000 clones, around 63% seen once. Sequenced: PBMCs. The receptors were gathered from a human donor in good health.

The J gene is TRBJ2-2, the V gene TRBV4-3; 7 nucleotides agree with TRBD2. V trimming: 3 bases; J trimming: 4 bases; junction bases outside the gene matches: 11. Germline V gene data show CDR1 as LGHNA and CDR2 as YSLEER. CDR3 size: 17 residues. CDR3 sequence (DNA): TGCGCCAGCAGCCAGGGCCCCGCGGGGAGGGTCACCGGGGAGCTGTTTTTT. This sequence encodes CASSQGPAGRVTGELFF.

CDR3 sequence (DNA): TGTGCCAGCAGCTTAGTAGCGGAGACCCAGTACTTC. It specifies CASSLVAETQYF. V gene TRBV11-3 combines with J gene TRBJ2-5; D perhaps matches TRBD2 (5 bases). CDR3 length: 12 amino acids. V lost 1 base, J lost 5 bases, and 5 bases lay in between. Germline-derived CDR1 and CDR2 are SGHNT and YENEEA.

This chain uses TRBV6-4 with TRBJ1-1, with TRBD1 matching 8 bases. CDR3 length: 13 residues. CDR1 is MRHNA and CDR2 is SNTAGT in the germline V gene. Trimming removed 10 bases from V and 2 bases from J; junction bases left unmatched: 6. As DNA, the CDR3 is TGTGCCACCCTGACAGGGGCCAACACTGAAGCTTTCTTT. Translated: CATLTGANTEAFF.

The CDR3 loop is CASRSSGVFAETQYF. CDR3 bases: TGCGCCAGCAGGTCTAGCGGTGTTTTTGCAGAGACCCAGTACTTC. The chain uses TRBV5-1 and TRBJ2-5; 7 bases line up with TRBD2. V gave up 5 bases and J gave up 4 bases; unmatched junction bases: 11. In germline, CDR1 is SGHRS, CDR2 YFSETQ. This CDR3 spans 15 amino acids.

V usage is TRBV7-9 and J usage is TRBJ1-1, with D perhaps TRBD1 (6 bases). V was clipped by 5 bases and J by 4 bases, with 17 bases between them. The CDR3 spans 15 residues. The germline V gene has CDR1 SEHNR and CDR2 FQNEAQ (reference sequence). The CDR3 loop reads CASSVTGTLSTEAFF. The CDR3 region has the DNA TGTGCCAGCAGCGTCACAGGGACCCTGAGCACTGAAGCTTTCTTT.

This clone was detected only a few times. V is TRBV5-4 and J is TRBJ1-3; D gene ambiguous. The length of the CDR3 is 14 residues. V shed 4 bases and J shed 1 base, with 9 bases lying between them. Germline V gene sequence: CDR1 SGHNT, CDR2 YYREEE (reference sequence). The CDR3 reads CASSPQASGNTIYF. The CDR3 bases are TGTGCCAGCAGCCCCCAAGCTTCTGGAAACACCATATATTTT.

The chain joins TRBV27 to TRBJ2-1, with TRBD2 as a possible D gene (5 bases). CDR3 length equals 12 residues. Germline CDR1 is MNHEY and CDR2 is SMNVEV (reference sequence). V gave up 6 bases and J gave up 8 bases, with 11 bases separating them. The CDR3 is CASRNEGDEQFF. The CDR3 region has the DNA TGTGCCAGCAGAAATGAGGGCGATGAGCAGTTCTTC.

This chain links TRBV28 with TRBJ2-3; D is ambiguous. The CDR3 covers 11 residues. Germline CDR1 MDHEN, CDR2 SYDVKM. Trimming shortened V by 3 bases and J by 4 bases, and 2 bases separated the two germline ends. DNA of the CDR3: TGTGCCAGCAGTTTCTCAGATACGCAGTATTTT. Its translation: CASSFSDTQYF.

This clone showed up just a few times. The J gene is TRBJ2-7, the V gene TRBV18, with unresolved D. Trimming took 1 base from V and 7 from J, leaving 11 bases between them. This CDR3 contains 13 residues. CDR1 and CDR2 from the germline V gene are KGHSH and LQKENI. The DNA of the CDR3 is TGTGCCAGCTCACCACTAGCTTTGGAGGAGCAGTACTTC. This encodes CASSPLALEEQYF.

The V gene is TRBV18, the J gene TRBJ2-1; 8 bases are a match to TRBD1. V was pared by 5 bases and J by 6 bases, with 12 bases of the junction left unmatched. CDR3 length equals 16 residues. Germline lookup yields CDR1 KGHSH and CDR2 LQKENI. CDR3 DNA: TGTGCCAGCTCAATCGGGACAGGCCTTACCGTCAATGAGCAGTTCTTC. Translated, it gives CASSIGTGLTVNEQFF.

The gene calls are TRBV7-2 and TRBJ2-1; D ambiguous. From germline, CDR1 is SGHTA and CDR2 FQGNSA. V was cut by 0 bases and J by 10 bases, with 13 bases left in between. The CDR3 is 14 residues long. CDR3 in DNA: TGTGCCAGCAGCTTAGCTGCGGCTCTCGGGGAGCAGTTCTTC. Amino acids: CASSLAAALGEQFF. The entire variable domain, with the rest obtained from reference TRBV7-2 and TRBJ2-1, is as follows: GAGVSQSPSNKVTEKGKDVELRCDPISGHTALYWYRQSLGQGLEFLIYFQGNSAPDKSGLPSDRFSAERTGGSVSTLTIQRTQQEDSAVYLCASSLAAALGEQFFGPGTRLTVL.

The chain recombines TRBV9 with TRBJ2-5; 7 bases agree with TRBD2. Germline V CDR1 and CDR2: SGDLS, YYNGEE. J was trimmed by 5 bases and V by 0 bases; bases with no gene match: 4. This CDR3 contains 14 residues. Here the CDR3 reads CASSVGWGGETQYF. In DNA, the CDR3 is TGTGCCAGCAGCGTAGGTTGGGGAGGGGAGACCCAGTACTTC.

J is TRBJ2-1 and V is TRBV27; 16 bases agree with TRBD2. Germline V gene sequence: CDR1 MNHEY, CDR2 SMNVEV (reference sequence). Unmatched junction bases numbered 4, after V lost 8 bases and J lost 9 bases. The CDR3 totals 14 residues. CDR3 amino acids: CASGGLAGGIEQFF. DNA for the CDR3: TGTGCCAGCGGGGGACTAGCGGGAGGGATTGAGCAGTTCTTC.

This clone was counted only a few times. The chain has TRBV6-5 and TRBJ2-7, with a weak D call TRBD1 (6 bases). V was cut by 7 bases and J by 5 bases, with 9 bases left in between. CDR1 is MNHEY, CDR2 SVGAGI, per germline. CDR3 length equals 11 residues. Here the CDR3 reads CASTRDNEQYF. In DNA, the CDR3 is TGTGCCAGCACCCGGGACAACGAGCAGTACTTC.

The CDR3, as DNA: TGTGCCAGCAGCTTCCAGGGTGTAGGCTCCTACGAGCAGTACTTC. This encodes CASSFQGVGSYEQYF. This chain links TRBV7-9 with TRBJ2-7; weak D call: TRBD1 (5 bases). This CDR3 comprises 15 residues. Germline CDR1 reads SEHNR; CDR2 reads FQNEAQ (reference sequence). The V gene lost 3 bases and the J gene lost 0 bases, with 12 bases spanning the gap.

V usage is TRBV10-2 and J usage is TRBJ2-3; maybe TRBD2 (6 bases). There are 15 residues in the CDR3. Germline-derived CDR1 and CDR2 are WSHSY and SAAADI. The V end lost 4 bases, the J end lost 5 bases, and 16 bases lay between the germline ends. The CDR3 region has the DNA TGCGCCAGCAGTGTCGGCAGGAGGGCCCAAGATACGCAGTATTTT. Protein product: CASSVGRRAQDTQYF.

The gene calls are TRBV5-1 and TRBJ2-5; weak D call: TRBD2 (6 bases). Germline V lookup: CDR1 SGHRS, CDR2 YFSETQ. The CDR3 spans 14 residues. V shed 4 bases and J shed 7 bases, with 17 bases lying between them. The CDR3 region has the DNA TGCGCCAGCAGCGAGGGACTCCGCCTAGGGACCCAGTACTTC. Protein product: CASSEGLRLGTQYF.

The chain recombines TRBV7-3 with TRBJ2-1; TRBD2 matches 11 bases. CDR1 and CDR2 (germline): SGHTA, FQGTGA. The CDR3 is 17 residues long. V lost 5 bases and J lost 9; bases outside the gene matches: 15. In nucleotides, the CDR3 is TGTGCCAGCAGCCGGGGGGGACTAGCGGCCGGAACGGTTGAGCAGTTCTTC. It specifies CASSRGGLAAGTVEQFF.

The rearrangement uses TRBV27 and TRBJ2-7; no clear D gene. This CDR3 comprises 14 residues. Trimming took 2 bases from V and 5 from J, leaving 13 bases between them. Germline values: CDR1 MNHEY, CDR2 SMNVEV (reference sequence). The CDR3 reads CASSLGPGFDEQYF. The CDR3 bases are TGTGCCAGCAGTTTAGGGCCAGGCTTCGACGAGCAGTACTTC.

The rearrangement uses TRBV5-5 and TRBJ1-1; possible D gene TRBD1, 5 bases. CDR1 and CDR2 (germline): SGHKS, YYEKEE (reference sequence). This CDR3 is 14 amino acids long. V lost 4 bases and J 4 bases, leaving 14 bases between the germline ends. CDR3 sequence: CASSLTGGTTEAFF. The CDR3 DNA follows: TGTGCCAGCAGCCTCACGGGGGGAACCACTGAAGCTTTCTTT.

The chain links TRBV5-1 to TRBJ2-2; weak D call: TRBD1 (6 bases). CDR3 size: 14 residues. The germline CDR1 and CDR2 sequences are SGHRS and YFSETQ. V lost 0 bases to trimming and J lost 7 bases, with 10 bases between them. CDR3 sequence reads: CASSLGQGIGELFF. CDR3 coding DNA: TGCGCCAGCAGCTTGGGTCAGGGGATCGGGGAGCTGTTTTTT.

The rearrangement links TRBV11-3 to TRBJ2-1, with a weak D call TRBD2 (6 bases). This CDR3 has 16 amino acids. V gave up 0 bases and J gave up 3 bases, with 12 bases separating them. The V gene's germline CDR1 is SGHNT and CDR2 YENEEA. CDR3 loop: CASSLDYTGVYNEQFF. The CDR3 DNA follows: TGTGCCAGCAGCTTAGATTATACGGGGGTCTACAATGAGCAGTTCTTC.

This clone was detected only a few times. This chain links TRBV18 with TRBJ2-1, with D uncertain. The V gene's germline CDR1 is KGHSH and CDR2 LQKENI. V was clipped by 3 bases and J by 5 bases, with 8 bases between them. This CDR3 has 13 amino acids. CDR3 bases: TGTGCCAGCTCACCGACACGCGACAATGAGCAGTTCTTC. Residues: CASSPTRDNEQFF.